This is a list of T cell receptor beta chains from one sample in a study of CD8 T cells in ankylosing spondylitis. TCRdb re-called the 5' RACE reads with MiXCR, one entry per CDR3 protein. Here the sample spans approximately 43,000 distinct CDR3 sequences, over 3.5% being singletons. Sequencing was done on a sample of blood, either unsorted or a sorted T cell fraction (not recorded which). The source is a female donor with ankylosing spondylitis or in good health (not recorded which). The CDR3 runs from the conserved cysteine through the conserved F or W. A D gene is named only where the DNA matches it firmly. For some rows the clone size is stated as once, few or many, or as a class when expanded; others skip it.

D gene: -; J gene: TRBJ1-1; clone size: many; V gene: TRBV9; CDR3 DNA: TGTGCCAGCAGCGAGGCCGCCCTGAACACTGAAGCTTTCTTT; CDR3 protein: CASSEAALNTEAFF
D gene: TRBD1; J gene: TRBJ2-1; clone size: many; V gene: TRBV9; CDR3 DNA: TGTGCCAGCAGCCTGCTAGGACAGGGGGCGGATGAGCAGTTCTTC; CDR3 protein: CASSLLGQGADEQFF
D gene: -; J gene: TRBJ2-2; clone size: many; V gene: TRBV9; CDR3 DNA: TGTGCCAGCAGCGTAGCTTACACCGGGGAGCTGTTTTTT; CDR3 protein: CASSVAYTGELFF
D gene: -; J gene: TRBJ1-6; clone size: many; V gene: TRBV9; CDR3 DNA: TGTGCCAGCAGCGTAGAGACAGATCGAAATTCACCCCTCCACTTT; CDR3 protein: CASSVETDRNSPLHF
D gene: -; J gene: TRBJ1-2; clone size: many; V gene: TRBV9; CDR3 DNA: TGTGCCAGCAGCCGTGGGGACTCCTATGGCTACACCTTC; CDR3 protein: CASSRGDSYGYTF
D gene: -; J gene: TRBJ1-1; clone size: many; V gene: TRBV9; CDR3 DNA: TGTGCCAGCAGCGTCGGGCCTATGAACACTGAAGCTTTCTTT; CDR3 protein: CASSVGPMNTEAFF
D gene: -; J gene: TRBJ2-6; clone size: many; V gene: TRBV9; CDR3 DNA: TGTGCCAGCAGCGTACTACAGGGAGGTGGGGCCAACGTCCTGACTTTC; CDR3 protein: CASSVLQGGGANVLTF
D gene: TRBD1; J gene: TRBJ1-6; clone size: many; V gene: TRBV9; CDR3 DNA: TGTGCCAGCAGCCCAGGGGGTATGGGTTCACCCCTCCACTTT; CDR3 protein: CASSPGGMGSPLHF
D gene: -; J gene: TRBJ2-2; clone size: many; V gene: TRBV9; CDR3 DNA: TGTGCCAGCACTTTCCGCACCGGGGAGCTGTTTTTT; CDR3 protein: CASTFRTGELFF
D gene: -; J gene: TRBJ2-4; clone size: many; V gene: TRBV21-1; CDR3 DNA: TGTGCCAGCAACGAACCTAATCCTCGGGGGCGTCTAGCCAAAAACATTCAGTACTTC; CDR3 protein: CASNEPNPRGRLAKNIQYF
D gene: -; J gene: TRBJ1-1; clone size: medium-sized; V gene: TRBV9; CDR3 DNA: TGTGCCAGCAGCGTTACGCTGGGCACTGAAGCTTTCTTT; CDR3 protein: CASSVTLGTEAFF
D gene: TRBD1; J gene: TRBJ1-1; clone size: many; V gene: TRBV9; CDR3 DNA: TGTGCCAGCAGCGTAGGGACAGGGGGTCCGGGCACTGAAGCTTTCTTT; CDR3 protein: CASSVGTGGPGTEAFF
D gene: -; J gene: TRBJ2-5; clone size: many; V gene: TRBV9; CDR3 DNA: TGTGCCAGCAGCGGGGGACGGGAAGAGACCCAGTACTTC; CDR3 protein: CASSGGREETQYF
D gene: -; J gene: TRBJ2-2; clone size: many; V gene: TRBV9; CDR3 DNA: TGTGCCAGCAGCGTAGACAGCCAAAACACCGGGGAGCTGTTTTTT; CDR3 protein: CASSVDSQNTGELFF
D gene: -; J gene: TRBJ1-6; clone size: medium-sized; V gene: TRBV9; CDR3 DNA: TGTGCCAGCAGCACCCGGACAGCGGGGGATTCACCCCTCCACTTT; CDR3 protein: CASSTRTAGDSPLHF
D gene: -; J gene: TRBJ1-1; clone size: many; V gene: TRBV9; CDR3 DNA: TGTGCCAGCAGCGTATCCCTACAAGAACCGAACACTGAAGCTTTCTTT; CDR3 protein: CASSVSLQEPNTEAFF
D gene: TRBD2; J gene: TRBJ2-3; clone size: -; V gene: TRBV9; CDR3 DNA: TGTGCCAGCAGCCAAAGCGGGGAGACAGATACGCAGTATTTT; CDR3 protein: CASSQSGETDTQYF
D gene: TRBD2; J gene: TRBJ2-2; clone size: many; V gene: TRBV9; CDR3 DNA: TGTGCCAGCAGCCAAACTAGCGGGGGCGACGGGGAGCTGTTTTTT; CDR3 protein: CASSQTSGGDGELFF
D gene: -; J gene: TRBJ2-7; clone size: many; V gene: TRBV9; CDR3 DNA: TGTGCCAGCAGCGTAGCTGTAACAGGTGGGGAGCAGTACTTC; CDR3 protein: CASSVAVTGGEQYF
D gene: TRBD1; J gene: TRBJ2-3; clone size: -; V gene: TRBV9; CDR3 DNA: TGTGCCAGCAGCCGGACAGGGACAGCAGTTTCAGATACGCAGTATTTT; CDR3 protein: CASSRTGTAVSDTQYF
D gene: -; J gene: TRBJ2-5; clone size: many; V gene: TRBV9; CDR3 DNA: TGTGCCAGCAGCGGTGGCCAGGGTGGGACCCAGTACTTC; CDR3 protein: CASSGGQGGTQYF
D gene: TRBD1; J gene: TRBJ2-5; clone size: -; V gene: TRBV9; CDR3 DNA: TGTGCCAGCAGCGTAGAGGCCAGGGGGCTCCGAGAGACCCAGTACTTC; CDR3 protein: CASSVEARGLRETQYF